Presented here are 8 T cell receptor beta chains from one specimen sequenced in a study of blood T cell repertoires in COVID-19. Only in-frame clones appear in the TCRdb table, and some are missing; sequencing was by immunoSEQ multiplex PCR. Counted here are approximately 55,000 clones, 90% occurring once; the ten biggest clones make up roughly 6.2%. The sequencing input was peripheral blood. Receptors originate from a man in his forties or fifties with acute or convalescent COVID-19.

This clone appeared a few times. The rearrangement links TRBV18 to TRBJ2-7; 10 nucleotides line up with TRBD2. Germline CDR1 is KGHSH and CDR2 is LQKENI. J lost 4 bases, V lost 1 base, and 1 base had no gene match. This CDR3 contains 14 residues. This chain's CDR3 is CASSPQLAGYEQYF. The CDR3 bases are TGTGCCAGCTCACCACAACTAGCGGGGTACGAGCAGTACTTC. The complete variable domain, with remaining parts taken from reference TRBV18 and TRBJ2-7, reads NAGVMQNPRHLVRRRGQEARLRCSPMKGHSHVYWYRQLPEEGLKFMVYLQKENIIDESGMPKERFSAEFPKEGPSILRIQQVVRGDSAAYFCASSPQLAGYEQYFGPGTRLTVT.

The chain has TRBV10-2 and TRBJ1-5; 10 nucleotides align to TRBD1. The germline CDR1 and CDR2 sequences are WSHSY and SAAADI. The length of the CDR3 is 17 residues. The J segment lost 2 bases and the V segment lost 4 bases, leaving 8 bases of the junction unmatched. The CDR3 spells CASSGPSTGGGNQPQHF. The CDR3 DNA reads TGCGCCAGCAGTGGGCCTTCGACAGGGGGCGGCAATCAGCCCCAGCATTTT.

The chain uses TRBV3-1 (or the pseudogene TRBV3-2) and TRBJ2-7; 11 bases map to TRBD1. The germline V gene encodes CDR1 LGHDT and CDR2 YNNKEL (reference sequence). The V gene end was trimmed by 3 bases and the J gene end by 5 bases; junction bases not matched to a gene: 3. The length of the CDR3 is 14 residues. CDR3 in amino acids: CASSHGTGGDEQYF. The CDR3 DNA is TGTGCCAGCAGCCACGGGACAGGGGGGGACGAGCAGTACTTC.

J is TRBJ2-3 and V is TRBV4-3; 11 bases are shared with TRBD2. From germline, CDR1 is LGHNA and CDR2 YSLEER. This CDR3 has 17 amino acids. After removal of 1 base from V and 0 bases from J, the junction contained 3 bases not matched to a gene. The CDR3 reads CASSQVPSGRSTDTQYF. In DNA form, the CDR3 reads TGCGCCAGCAGCCAAGTGCCTAGCGGGAGGAGCACAGATACGCAGTATTTT.

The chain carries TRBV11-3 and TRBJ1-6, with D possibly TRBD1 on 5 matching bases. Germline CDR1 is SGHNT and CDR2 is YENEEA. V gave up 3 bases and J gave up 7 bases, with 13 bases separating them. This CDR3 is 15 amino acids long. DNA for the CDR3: TGTGCCAGCAGCTTGCAGACAGATTTCAATTCACCCCTCCACTTT. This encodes CASSLQTDFNSPLHF.

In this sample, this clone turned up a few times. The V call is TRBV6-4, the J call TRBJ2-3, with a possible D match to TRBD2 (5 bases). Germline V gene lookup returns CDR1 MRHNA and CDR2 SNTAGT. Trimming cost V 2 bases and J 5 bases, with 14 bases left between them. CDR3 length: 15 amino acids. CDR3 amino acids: CASSDKAAGGDTQYF. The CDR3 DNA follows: TGTGCCAGCAGTGACAAGGCAGCAGGAGGAGATACGCAGTATTTT.

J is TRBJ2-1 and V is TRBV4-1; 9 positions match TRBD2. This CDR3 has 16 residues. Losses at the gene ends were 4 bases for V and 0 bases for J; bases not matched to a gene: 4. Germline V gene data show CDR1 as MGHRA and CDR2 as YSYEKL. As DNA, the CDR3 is TGCGCCAGCAGCCGCGTACTAGCGGGCTCCTACAATGAGCAGTTCTTC. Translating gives CASSRVLAGSYNEQFF.

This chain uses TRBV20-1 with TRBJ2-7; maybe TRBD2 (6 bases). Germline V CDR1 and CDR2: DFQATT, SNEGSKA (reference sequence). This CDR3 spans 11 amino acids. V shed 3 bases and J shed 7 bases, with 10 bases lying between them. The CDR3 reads CSASGRGEQYF. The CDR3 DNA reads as TGCAGTGCTAGCGGGAGAGGTGAGCAGTACTTC.